Following are 24 T cell receptor beta chains from one sample sequenced in a study of response to subunit inactivated influenza vaccine. TCRdb fed the RT-PCR reads into MiXCR, producing one record per CDR3 protein. The sample lists 700,000 to 800,000 distinct CDR3 sequences, about 18% occurring once. The material sequenced was PBMCs from blood, taken about 5 days after vaccination. These receptor sequences come from a man aged 45 to 65 who received an inactivated influenza vaccine.

This clonotype was counted only a few times. The chain uses TRBV5-1 and TRBJ2-7; D is possibly TRBD1 or TRBD2 (5 bases each). The germline CDR1 and CDR2 sequences are SGHRS and YFSETQ. Trimming removed 0 bases from V and 3 bases from J, with 13 bases in between. The CDR3 is 15 amino acids. The CDR3 region has the DNA TGCGCCAGCAGCTTGGTTGGGGGTGGCGGCTACGAGCAGTACTTC. Protein product: CASSLVGGGGYEQYF.

V and J are TRBV12-3 or TRBV12-4 and TRBJ2-3; 14 positions match TRBD2. The CDR3 runs 16 residues. The V gene end was trimmed by 6 bases and the J gene end by 3 bases; junction bases not matched to a gene: 5. The CDR3 coding sequence is TGTGCCAGCAGACGGGGGACTAGCGGGAGAACAGATACGCAGTATTTT. Translation: CASRRGTSGRTDTQYF.

This clonotype was seen many times. This chain links TRBV7-2 with TRBJ2-5; 8 bases are shared with TRBD1. CDR3 length: 14 residues. V lost 5 bases to trimming and J lost 5 bases; unmatched junction nucleotides: 7. From germline, CDR1 is SGHTA and CDR2 FQGNSA. The chain's CDR3 is CASSRDRGSETQYF. CDR3 in DNA: TGTGCCAGCAGCAGAGACAGGGGCTCCGAGACCCAGTACTTC.

This clonotype has ten or more counts. The chain joins TRBV7-2 to TRBJ2-3; 8 nucleotides match TRBD2. This CDR3 comprises 16 residues. Germline V gene sequence: CDR1 SGHTA, CDR2 FQGNSA. Trimming removed 1 base from V and 0 bases from J; junction bases left unmatched: 3. CDR3 protein: CASSLVSSGSTDTQYF. DNA of the CDR3: TGTGCCAGCAGCTTAGTCTCTAGCGGGAGCACAGATACGCAGTATTTT.

The V and J genes are TRBV7-2 and TRBJ2-7; unclear D gene. CDR1 is SGHTA and CDR2 is FQGNSA in the germline V gene. The V gene lost 5 bases and the J gene lost 2 bases, with 19 bases spanning the gap. The CDR3 is made up of 16 amino acids. The chain's CDR3 is CASSLSWAGNPYEQYF. In nucleotides, the CDR3 is TGTGCCAGCAGCCTAAGCTGGGCAGGCAACCCCTACGAGCAGTACTTC.

J is TRBJ2-3 and V is TRBV20-1; 14 positions match TRBD2. Losses at the gene ends were 4 bases for V and 10 bases for J; bases not matched to a gene: 10. Germline V gives CDR1 DFQATT, CDR2 SNEGSKA (reference sequence). This CDR3 is 15 amino acids long. CDR3 loop: CSAKRLAGGPGAQYF. As DNA, the CDR3 is TGCAGTGCTAAACGACTAGCGGGGGGGCCAGGCGCGCAGTATTTT.

The V gene is TRBV7-9, the J gene TRBJ1-6; D gene ambiguous. Trimming took 0 bases from V and 12 from J, leaving 6 bases between them. Germline CDR1 is SEHNR and CDR2 is FQNEAQ (reference sequence). CDR3 size: 12 residues. The CDR3 DNA reads as TGTGCCAGCAGCTTAGCGGAGAGACCCCTCCACTTT. It codes for CASSLAERPLHF. Full variable domain (remainder filled in from reference TRBV7-9 and TRBJ1-6): DTGVSQNPRHKITKRGQNVTFRCDPISEHNRLYWYRQTLGQGPEFLTYFQNEAQLEKSRLLSDRFSAERPKGSFSTLEIQRTEQGDSAMYLCASSLAERPLHFGNGTRLTVT.

In this sample, this clonotype turned up many times. This sequence joins TRBV15 and TRBJ1-5; D is possibly TRBD1 (5 bases). The CDR3 runs to 18 residues. The V gene's germline CDR1 is LNHNV and CDR2 YYDKDF (reference sequence). The V gene lost 5 bases and the J gene lost 1 base, with 21 bases spanning the gap. The CDR3 nucleotides are TGTGCCACCAGCCGGGGGATTTCAAGGGGCGCGAGCAATCAGCCCCAGCATTTT. It yields the protein CATSRGISRGASNQPQHF.

V is TRBV5-1 and J is TRBJ2-5; D tentatively fits TRBD1 or TRBD2 (5 bases each). From germline, CDR1 is SGHRS and CDR2 YFSETQ. The CDR3 runs 15 residues. V was cut by 4 bases and J by 4 bases, with 17 bases left in between. CDR3 in DNA: TGCGCCAGCAGCCCTGGTCCGGGACCATCAGAGACCCAGTACTTC. Amino acids: CASSPGPGPSETQYF.

This clonotype was found a few times. J is TRBJ2-1 and V is TRBV7-9, with unresolved D. V was clipped by 5 bases and J by 9 bases, with 8 bases between them. The CDR3 sequence is 11 residues long. In germline, CDR1 is SEHNR, CDR2 FQNEAQ (reference sequence). CDR3 residues: CASSPAPEQFF. Written as DNA, the CDR3 is TGTGCCAGCAGCCCCGCTCCTGAGCAGTTCTTC. Combining the CDR3 with reference TRBV7-9 and TRBJ2-1 gives the whole variable domain DTGVSQNPRHKITKRGQNVTFRCDPISEHNRLYWYRQTLGQGPEFLTYFQNEAQLEKSRLLSDRFSAERPKGSFSTLEIQRTEQGDSAMYLCASSPAPEQFFGPGTRLTVL.

Here the CDR3 reads CASSYTRDLNQPQHF. The CDR3 DNA sequence: TGTGCCAGCAGTTACACCCGGGACCTTAATCAGCCCCAGCATTTT. V is TRBV6-5 and J is TRBJ1-5, with TRBD1 as a possible D gene (5 bases). V was clipped by 2 bases and J by 4 bases, with 12 bases between them. CDR1 is MNHEY and CDR2 is SVGAGI in the germline V gene. The CDR3 is 15 amino acids.

The V gene is TRBV12-3 or TRBV12-4, the J gene TRBJ2-3; the D is unclear. Trimming took 3 bases from V and 2 from J, leaving 9 bases between them. There are 14 residues in the CDR3. The CDR3 loop is CASSFVPYTDTQYF. The CDR3 DNA follows: TGTGCCAGCAGTTTCGTACCCTACACAGATACGCAGTATTTT.

This clonotype has just a few counts. The chain couples TRBV7-2 to TRBJ2-7; D remains ambiguous. The germline gives CDR1 SGHTA, CDR2 FQGNSA. The length of the CDR3 is 13 residues. The V gene lost 3 bases and the J gene lost 4 bases, with 10 bases spanning the gap. CDR3 amino acids: CASSFVYHYEQYF. As DNA, the CDR3 is TGTGCCAGCAGCTTTGTATACCATTACGAGCAGTACTTC. The variable domain in full, with the rest retrieved from reference TRBV7-2 and TRBJ2-7, is GAGVSQSPSNKVTEKGKDVELRCDPISGHTALYWYRQSLGQGLEFLIYFQGNSAPDKSGLPSDRFSAERTGGSVSTLTIQRTQQEDSAVYLCASSFVYHYEQYFGPGTRLTVT.

Only a few counts were recorded for this clonotype. The chain combines TRBV20-1 with TRBJ2-5; maybe TRBD2 (7 bases). Germline CDR1 reads DFQATT; CDR2 reads SNEGSKA (reference sequence). This CDR3 contains 14 residues. The germline V and J ends were trimmed by 5 bases and 4 bases, with 17 bases remaining between them. CDR3 residues: CSARVPGGPETQYF. The CDR3 coding sequence is TGCAGTGCTCGCGTACCGGGGGGCCCAGAGACCCAGTACTTC.

The table lists this clonotype with many counts. The V and J genes are TRBV6-2 or TRBV6-3 and TRBJ2-3; 11 bases are a match to TRBD1. The length of the CDR3 is 14 residues. V lost 6 bases to trimming and J lost 5 bases; unmatched junction nucleotides: 4. Germline-derived CDR1 and CDR2 are MNHEY and SVGEGT. The CDR3 region has the DNA TGTGCCAGCAGAAGGACAGGGGGCAAAGATACGCAGTATTTT. Protein: CASRRTGGKDTQYF.

The rearrangement links TRBV11-2 to TRBJ2-5; 13 bases line up with TRBD2. Germline V gene sequence: CDR1 SGHAT, CDR2 FQNNGV. The V and J ends lost 1 base and 2 bases, in that order; junction bases with no gene match: 7. This CDR3 has 18 residues. The CDR3 loop is CASSLGGLAGRIQETQYF. Written as DNA, the CDR3 is TGTGCCAGCAGCTTAGGGGGACTAGCGGGACGAATACAAGAGACCCAGTACTTC.

The genes are TRBV28 and TRBJ2-5, with 11 bases aligning to TRBD2. The length of the CDR3 is 19 residues. Germline CDR1 MDHEN, CDR2 SYDVKM. J was trimmed by 4 bases and V by 8 bases; bases with no gene match: 21. In nucleotides, the CDR3 is TGTGCCAGCCCCCCCGGGGTAGGGACTAGCGGCCCTGGGGGAGAGACCCAGTACTTC. The encoded protein is CASPPGVGTSGPGGETQYF.

The CDR3 loop is CASSLKQDEKLFF. In DNA form, the CDR3 reads TGTGCCAGCAGTTTAAAGCAAGATGAAAAACTGTTTTTT. V usage is TRBV12-3 or TRBV12-4 and J usage is TRBJ1-4; no clear D gene. V was cut by 2 bases and J by 6 bases, with 7 bases left in between. The CDR3 loop spans 13 amino acids.

This chain links TRBV7-2 with TRBJ2-1, with 8 bases matching TRBD2. In germline, CDR1 is SGHTA, CDR2 FQGNSA. With V trimmed by 0 bases and J by 4 bases, 2 bases remained unmatched. There are 15 residues in the CDR3. The DNA for the CDR3 is TGTGCCAGCAGCTTAGCAGCGGGAGAGTACAATGAGCAGTTCTTC. This translates into CASSLAAGEYNEQFF.

This clonotype turned up a few times. This chain joins TRBV11-2 and TRBJ2-7; weak D call: TRBD2 (6 bases). Germline CDR1 and CDR2: SGHAT and FQNNGV. The CDR3 covers 15 residues. Trimming cost V 2 bases and J 2 bases, with 13 bases left between them. CDR3 sequence reads: CASSLRLARTYEQYF. In DNA, the CDR3 is TGTGCCAGCAGCTTAAGGCTAGCGCGAACCTACGAGCAGTACTTC.

V is TRBV6-2 or TRBV6-3 and J is TRBJ2-1; tentatively, D is TRBD2 (6 bases). V was trimmed by 7 bases and J by 3 bases, leaving 13 bases between them. Germline V gene lookup returns CDR1 MNHEY and CDR2 SVGEGT. The CDR3 sequence is 14 residues long. The CDR3 DNA sequence: TGTGCCAGCATAGGAGGGGCTGTCTACAATGAGCAGTTCTTC. Translated: CASIGGAVYNEQFF.

The chain joins TRBV6-2 or TRBV6-3 to TRBJ2-1; 7 positions agree with TRBD1. This CDR3 is 14 amino acids long. Trimming at V came to 6 bases and at J to 7 bases, leaving 9 bases not matched to a gene. CDR1 is MNHEY, CDR2 SVGEGT, per germline. The CDR3 coding sequence is TGTGCCAGCAGCAGCGACAGGGCCGGTAATGAGCAGTTCTTC. Translated: CASSSDRAGNEQFF.

The chain links TRBV28 to TRBJ2-1; the D gene is possibly TRBD1 (5 bases). Germline V gene sequence: CDR1 MDHEN, CDR2 SYDVKM. The CDR3 runs 13 residues. Trimming shortened V by 9 bases and J by 3 bases, and 12 bases separated the two germline ends. CDR3 nucleotide sequence: TGTGCCAGTACGGACACCCACTACAATGAGCAGTTCTTC. This gives the protein CASTDTHYNEQFF.

The chain links TRBV20-1 to TRBJ2-4, with a possible D match to TRBD2 (5 bases). The CDR3 sequence is 13 residues long. Germline V gives CDR1 DFQATT, CDR2 SNEGSKA (reference sequence). V lost 1 base to trimming and J lost 4 bases, with 8 bases between them. CDR3 residues: CSARVTGKNIQYF. The CDR3, as DNA: TGCAGTGCTAGAGTAACGGGGAAAAACATTCAGTACTTC.